This T cell receptor (beta chain) was profiled in a study of CD8 T cells in ankylosing spondylitis. Study-level points and caveats: One TCR beta motif, made up of roughly 8 highly homologous variants, appeared characteristic of ankylosing spondylitis blood. Some of these motif variants have turned up before, in reports on reactive arthritis synovial fluid and blood. Matched synovial fluid from ankylosing spondylitis patients was reported to be enriched for disease-linked clones. Disease-linked clones were CD8+ and relatively rare in peripheral blood.

In regard to this clonotype: Its matching antigen is unknown.

TCRdb passed the 5' RACE reads through MiXCR, listing each CDR3 protein once. The sample has 200,000 to 250,000 distinct CDR3 sequences, around 16% seen once. The CDR3 has 12 residues. V was trimmed by 5 bases and J by 6 bases, leaving 11 bases between them. Per germline, CDR1 MDHEN and CDR2 SYDVKM. The sequence was collected from a male donor with ankylosing spondylitis. The chain recombines TRBV28 with TRBJ2-7; D is uncertain. The sample was blood, either unsorted or a sorted T cell fraction (not recorded which). The CDR3, as DNA: TGTGCCAGCAGTCAGATAGCCCCCGAGCAGTACTTC. Translated: CASSQIAPEQYF.